These T cell receptor beta chains were read from a single sample in a study of blood T cell repertoires in COVID-19. Data came from immunoSEQ multiplex PCR; TCRdb stores just in-frame clones and leaves some out. The table shows approximately 100,000 clones, with 60% to 80% occurring only once. The sequenced material came from peripheral blood. The receptor source for this set is a human donor with acute or convalescent COVID-19. The donor label of this sample is uncertain. Both conserved end residues are part of each CDR3. D genes are given only for firm matches. Clone sizes are given selectively: once, few, many, or a class where the clone is expanded.

- | TRBJ1-6 | - | TRBV24-1 | TGTGCCACCAGTGAAGGGGGACGGCAAAATTCACCCCTCCACTTT | CATSEGGRQNSPLHF
- | TRBJ2-7 | TRBD1 | TRBV2 | TGTGCCAGCAGTGGCCGGGACAGGGGGCGAGGCGAGCAGTACTTC | CASSGRDRGRGEQYF
- | TRBJ1-5 | TRBD1 | TRBV29-1 | TGCAGCGTCCCAGGGGGACAGGACGATTCAACCCAGCATTTT | CSVPGGQDDSTQHF
- | TRBJ2-1 | - | TRBV5-5 | TGTGCCAGCAGCTTGAACCTAGAGCAGTTCTTC | CASSLNLEQFF
- | TRBJ2-3 | - | TRBV10-3 | TGTGCCATCAGTGAGTCTGATAGCGGATTTGGGGGAGCGCAGTATTTT | CAISESDSGFGGAQYF
few | TRBJ1-4 | - | TRBV6-5 | TGTGCCAGCAGTTCCGCAGGGCTGATCAATGAAAAACTGTTTTTT | CASSSAGLINEKLFF
- | TRBJ2-5 | - | TRBV29-1 | TGCAGCGTTGCTGCAGGGGTAGAGACCCAGTACTTC | CSVAAGVETQYF
- | TRBJ1-1 | - | TRBV3-1/TRBV3-2 | TGTGCCAGCAGCCATGATAGGGGGTCAGTTGAAGCTTTCTTT | CASSHDRGSVEAFF
- | TRBJ1-5 | - | TRBV7-2 | TGTGCCAGCAGCTTAGGGCCAGGGAGGGATCAGCCCCAGCATTTT | CASSLGPGRDQPQHF
- | TRBJ2-2 | - | TRBV5-1 | TGCGCCAGCAGCTTGCAGGCCGCAACCGGGGAGCTGTTTTTT | CASSLQAATGELFF
- | TRBJ1-3 | - | TRBV5-1 | TGCGCCAGCAGCTTGGCCGGGACAAGCTCTGGAAACACCATATATTTT | CASSLAGTSSGNTIYF
- | TRBJ1-1 | - | TRBV27 | TGTGCCAGCAGTTTATATCTGGGGGGAGAAACTGAAGCTTTCTTT | CASSLYLGGETEAFF
- | TRBJ2-1 | TRBD2 | TRBV5-1 | TGCGCCAGCAGCTTGGGGGGACTAGCGGGGAACAATGAGCAGTTCTTC | CASSLGGLAGNNEQFF
- | TRBJ1-2 | - | TRBV5-1 | TGCGCCAGCAGCTTGGTTGGTGGAAGCAGGGATGGCTACACCTTC | CASSLVGGSRDGYTF
- | TRBJ1-1 | TRBD1 | TRBV7-2 | TGTGCCAGCAGCTTCCTGGGGACAGGGGAGACTGAAGCTTTCTTT | CASSFLGTGETEAFF
- | TRBJ1-6 | - | TRBV25-1 | TGTGCCAGCACTAAGGGGGGGCCCGATTCGCCCCTCCACTTT | CASTKGGPDSPLHF
once | TRBJ1-6 | - | TRBV6-5 | TGTGCCAGCAGTTACTACAGGGACCCTTCACCCCTCCACTTT | CASSYYRDPSPLHF
- | TRBJ1-4 | TRBD1 | TRBV5-1 | TGCGCCAGCAGCCCCGGACAGGGTAATGAAAAACTGTTTTTT | CASSPGQGNEKLFF
- | TRBJ2-5 | TRBD1 | TRBV19 | TGTGCCAGTAGTTCCGGGACAGTTCAAGAGACCCAGTACTTC | CASSSGTVQETQYF
- | TRBJ2-7 | - | TRBV28 | TGTGCCAGCAGTTTATACGGGACAATATACGAGCAGTACTTC | CASSLYGTIYEQYF
few | TRBJ2-7 | - | TRBV14 | TGTGCCAGCAGCCACCAACAACTATACGACGAGCAGTACTTC | CASSHQQLYDEQYF
many | TRBJ1-6 | TRBD1 | TRBV9 | TGTGCCAGCAGCGGACAGGGGGCTCAAAGGTCACCCCTCCACTTT | CASSGQGAQRSPLHF
- | TRBJ2-5 | - | TRBV4-1 | TGCGCCAGCAGCCAAGATCAAACAGGGCGAGAGACCCAGTACTTC | CASSQDQTGRETQYF
- | TRBJ2-1 | TRBD2 | TRBV6-4 | TGTGCCAGCAGTGTTCTAGCGGGGGGCGATGAGCAGTTCTTC | CASSVLAGGDEQFF
- | TRBJ1-2 | - | TRBV6-5 | TGTGCCAGCAGCTTTACGCATACTACTAACTATGGCTACACCTTC | CASSFTHTTNYGYTF
- | TRBJ2-1 | - | TRBV7-9 | TGTGCCAGCAGCTTGGGGTGGGGACCCACAGGGTCCGGTGAGCAGTTCTTC | CASSLGWGPTGSGEQFF
- | TRBJ2-3 | TRBD1 | TRBV5-1 | TGCGCCAGCAGGACCGGGACAGGGATCACAGATACGCAGTATTTT | CASRTGTGITDTQYF
- | TRBJ1-5 | - | TRBV4-2 | TGTGCCAGCAGCCAAGGTTGGCTTAGCAATCAGCCCCAGCATTTT | CASSQGWLSNQPQHF
- | TRBJ1-1 | TRBD1 | TRBV29-1 | TGCAGCGTTGCTAAACAACGACAGGGAGCGAACACTGAAGCTTTCTTT | CSVAKQRQGANTEAFF
- | TRBJ1-6 | TRBD1 | TRBV27 | TGTGCCAGCAGAGGGACAGGGAGTAATTCACCCCTCCACTTT | CASRGTGSNSPLHF
- | TRBJ2-1 | TRBD1 | TRBV12-5 | TGTGCTAGTGGTTTATGGACAGGGGGCTCCTACAATGAGCAGTTCTTC | CASGLWTGGSYNEQFF
once | TRBJ2-1 | TRBD1 | TRBV13 | TGTGCCAGCAGCCAACAGGGGGCGGGAGAGCAGTTCTTC | CASSQQGAGEQFF
- | TRBJ1-5 | TRBD1 | TRBV10-2 | TGCGCCAGCAGTCTACAGGGGGCCAGCAATCAGCCCCAGCATTTT | CASSLQGASNQPQHF
- | TRBJ1-4 | - | TRBV25-1 | TGTGCCAGCAGTGAATATAGTGGGGCTAGTGAAAAACTGTTTTTT | CASSEYSGASEKLFF
few | TRBJ2-5 | - | TRBV27 | TGTGCCAGCAGACGAACCCAGGGGGGTGGGCAAGAGACCCAGTACTTC | CASRRTQGGGQETQYF
few | TRBJ2-5 | - | TRBV7-7 | TGTGCTAGCAGCTTAAGCCAACTCCAAGAGACCCAGTACTTC | CASSLSQLQETQYF
- | TRBJ1-1 | - | TRBV6-5 | TGTGCCAGCAGTTACTCTCCGACAGTCATTGGGGCGTTCTTT | CASSYSPTVIGAFF
once | TRBJ1-6 | TRBD1 | TRBV28 | TGTGCCAGCAGTGCCACCGGGACAGGAACGGTTTATAATTCACCCCTCCACTTT | CASSATGTGTVYNSPLHF
many | TRBJ2-1 | TRBD2 | TRBV15 | TGTGCCACCAGCAGAGGTCCTAGCGGGGGGAGGAATGAGCAGTTCTTC | CATSRGPSGGRNEQFF
- | TRBJ2-3 | TRBD2 | TRBV9 | TGTGCCAGCAGCTCAGCGGGGGGGCAGTATTTT | CASSSAGGQYF
- | TRBJ2-1 | - | TRBV9 | TGTGCCAGCAGCGTAGAGGGAGACCTTAGTGAGCAGTTCTTC | CASSVEGDLSEQFF
- | TRBJ1-2 | - | TRBV5-1 | TGCGCCAGCAGCTTGGGCAGCGGAACCGCCTATGGCTACACCTTC | CASSLGSGTAYGYTF
once | TRBJ2-5 | - | TRBV2 | TGTGCCAGCAGTGGGTTGGCACGCCAAGAGACCCAGTACTTC | CASSGLARQETQYF
- | TRBJ1-1 | TRBD1 | TRBV5-1 | TGCGCCAGCAGCTTGTTGTCAGGGGGTCTGATGAACACTGAAGCTTTCTTT | CASSLLSGGLMNTEAFF
- | TRBJ1-2 | TRBD1 | TRBV29-1 | TGCAGCGTTCGCGGACAGGGTGACTATGGCTACACCTTC | CSVRGQGDYGYTF
- | TRBJ2-3 | TRBD2 | TRBV6-2/TRBV6-3 | TGTGCCAGCAGTCCGAGGCGAGCGGGGGGCACAGATACGCAGTATTTT | CASSPRRAGGTDTQYF
few | TRBJ2-7 | TRBD2 | TRBV11-1 | TGTGCCAGCAGCTTATCAGCGGGGAGCTCCTACGAGCAGTACTTC | CASSLSAGSSYEQYF
- | TRBJ1-6 | TRBD1 | TRBV30 | TGTGCCTTTACGGACAGGGTTGACTCACCCCTCCACTTT | CAFTDRVDSPLHF
once | TRBJ1-1 | - | TRBV21-1 | TGTGCCCCGGAAAAACGGAGCACTGAAGCTTTCTTT | CAPEKRSTEAFF
- | TRBJ1-6 | - | TRBV28 | TGTGCCAGCAGACCGGCAGGGCCCAATTCACCCCTCCACTTT | CASRPAGPNSPLHF
- | TRBJ2-5 | TRBD2 | TRBV19 | TGTGCCAGTAGTAAGAGCGGGGGAACCCAAGAGACCCAGTACTTC | CASSKSGGTQETQYF
- | TRBJ1-6 | - | TRBV30 | TGTGCCTGGAGTGCTAAGTACTCCTATAATTCACCCCTCCACTTT | CAWSAKYSYNSPLHF
- | TRBJ2-7 | TRBD1 | TRBV7-2 | TGTGCCAGCAGCTTAGAATCAGGGGGCTTATACGAGCAGTACTTC | CASSLESGGLYEQYF
once | TRBJ2-2 | - | TRBV5-6 | TGTGCCAGCGCGAAAGCGGGCAGCATAAACACCGGGGAGCTGTTTTTT | CASAKAGSINTGELFF
- | TRBJ2-7 | TRBD1 | TRBV11-2 | TGTGCCAGCAGCTTAGGGGACAGCTCCTACGAGCAGTACTTC | CASSLGDSSYEQYF
once | TRBJ2-1 | - | TRBV28 | TGTGCCAGCAGTCTTACAGGGATGGGTTACAATGAGCAGTTCTTC | CASSLTGMGYNEQFF
- | TRBJ1-6 | - | TRBV20-1 | TGCAGTGCTAGGTGGGGCTCACCCCTCCACTTT | CSARWGSPLHF